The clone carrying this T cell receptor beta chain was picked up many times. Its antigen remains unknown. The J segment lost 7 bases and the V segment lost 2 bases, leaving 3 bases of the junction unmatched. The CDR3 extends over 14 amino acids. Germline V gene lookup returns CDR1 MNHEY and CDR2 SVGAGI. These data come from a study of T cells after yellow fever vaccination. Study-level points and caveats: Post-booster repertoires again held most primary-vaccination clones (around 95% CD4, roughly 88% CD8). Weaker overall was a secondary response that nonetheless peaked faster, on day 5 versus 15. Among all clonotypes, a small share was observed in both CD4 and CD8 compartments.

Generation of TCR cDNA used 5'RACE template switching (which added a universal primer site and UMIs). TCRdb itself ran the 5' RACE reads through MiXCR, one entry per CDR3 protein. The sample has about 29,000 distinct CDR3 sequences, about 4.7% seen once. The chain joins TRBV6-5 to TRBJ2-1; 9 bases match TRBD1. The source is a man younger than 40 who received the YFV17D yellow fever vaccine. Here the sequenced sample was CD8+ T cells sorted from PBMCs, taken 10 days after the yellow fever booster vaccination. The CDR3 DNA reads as TGTGCCAGCAGTTACGGGACAGGGTTGAATGAGCAGTTCTTC. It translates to CASSYGTGLNEQFF.